This TCR beta chain was identified in a study of identical twins. Study-level points and caveats: Some out-of-frame alpha sequences were shared by twins, and these showed excess low generation probability. Insertion counts were lower in abundant cord blood beta clonotypes, a trend that memory repertoires did not show. The study found weaker excess twin sharing in beta out-of-frame sequences.

Only healthy Caucasians were enrolled as donors. TCRdb re-analysed the 5' RACE reads in MiXCR, keeping a single row per CDR3 protein. The data contain about 330,000 distinct CDR3 sequences, 9% to 15% of them singletons. Comment on this clonotype: The antigen remains unidentified.

The CDR3 loop spans 13 amino acids. Deletions cut 3 bases from V and 2 bases from J, with 7 bases between. Germline V lookup: CDR1 SGHVS, CDR2 FQNEAQ. The same specimen was also included in a second study, on yellow fever vaccine responses in identical twins.

This chain connects TRBV7-8 to TRBJ1-2; D gene uncertain. What was sequenced was CD8+ T cells sorted from blood. The receptor was derived from a woman in her late teens or twenties in good health. The CDR3 spells CASSFGLNYGYTF. Written as DNA, the CDR3 is TGTGCCAGCAGCTTCGGCTTAAACTATGGCTACACCTTC.